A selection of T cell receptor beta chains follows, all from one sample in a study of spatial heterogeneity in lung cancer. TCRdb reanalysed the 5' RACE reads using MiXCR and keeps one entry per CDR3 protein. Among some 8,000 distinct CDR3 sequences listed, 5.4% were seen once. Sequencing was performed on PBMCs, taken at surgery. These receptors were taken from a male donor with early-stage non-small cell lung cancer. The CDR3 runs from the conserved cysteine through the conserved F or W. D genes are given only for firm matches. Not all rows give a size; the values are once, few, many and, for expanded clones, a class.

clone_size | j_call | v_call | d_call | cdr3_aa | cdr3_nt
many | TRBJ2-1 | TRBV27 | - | CASSLDSSIYNEQFF | TGTGCCAGCAGTTTAGACAGTTCCATCTACAATGAGCAGTTCTTC
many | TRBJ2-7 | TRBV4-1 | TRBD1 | CASSLTGTGGYEQYF | TGCGCCAGCAGCCTCACCGGGACAGGGGGCTACGAGCAGTACTTC
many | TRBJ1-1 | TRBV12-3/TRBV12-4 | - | CASSFGHQNTEAFF | TGTGCCAGCAGTTTCGGGCATCAGAACACTGAAGCTTTCTTT
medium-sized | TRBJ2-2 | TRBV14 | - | CASSQVPGELFF | TGTGCCAGCAGCCAAGTCCCCGGGGAGCTGTTTTTT
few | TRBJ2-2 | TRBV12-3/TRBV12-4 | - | CASSPTRPAGELFF | TGTGCCAGCAGTCCCACTCGGCCAGCCGGGGAGCTGTTTTTT
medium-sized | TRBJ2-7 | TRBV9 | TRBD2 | CASSEGLTYEQYF | TGTGCCAGCAGCGAGGGACTAACCTACGAGCAGTACTTC
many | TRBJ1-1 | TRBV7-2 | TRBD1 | CASSAWTGNTEAFF | TGTGCCAGCAGCGCATGGACAGGTAACACTGAAGCTTTCTTT
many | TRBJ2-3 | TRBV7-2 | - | CASSLVASTDTQYF | TGTGCCAGCAGCTTAGTTGCTAGCACAGATACGCAGTATTTT
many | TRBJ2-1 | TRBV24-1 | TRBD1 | CATSEPGTGLKEQFF | TGTGCCACCAGTGAGCCCGGGACAGGTCTAAAGGAGCAGTTCTTC
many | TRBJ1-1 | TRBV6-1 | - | CASSVEGTSNTEAFF | TGTGCCAGCAGTGTCGAAGGGACCTCGAACACTGAAGCTTTCTTT
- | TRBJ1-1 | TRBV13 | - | CASSFLGRMNTEALF | TGTGCCAGCAGCTTCTTGGGGCGGATGAACACTGAAGCCCTTTTT
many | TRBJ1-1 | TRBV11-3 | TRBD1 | CASSFGTGVSEAFF | TGTGCCAGCAGCTTCGGGACAGGGGTTTCCGAAGCTTTCTTT
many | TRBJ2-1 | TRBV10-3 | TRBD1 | CAISGPRTGQNEQFF | TGTGCCATCAGTGGCCCGAGGACAGGGCAAAATGAGCAGTTCTTC
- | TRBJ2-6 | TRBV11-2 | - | CASSLDGAGANVLTF | TGTGCCAGCAGCTTAGACGGGGCTGGGGCCAACGTCCTGACTTTC
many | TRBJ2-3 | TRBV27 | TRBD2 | CASSLSPSGATDTQYF | TGTGCCAGCAGTTTATCGCCTAGCGGGGCAACAGATACGCAGTATTTT
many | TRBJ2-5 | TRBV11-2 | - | CASSLPGAGSEKTQYF | TGTGCCAGCAGCCTCCCGGGAGCTGGCTCGGAGAAGACCCAGTACTTC
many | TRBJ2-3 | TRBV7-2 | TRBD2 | CASSTRTSGSLRTDTQYF | TGTGCCAGCAGCACGAGGACTAGCGGGAGCCTTCGCACAGATACGCAGTATTTT
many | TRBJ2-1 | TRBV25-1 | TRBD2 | CASSRRAIGLAGNGEQFF | TGTGCCAGCAGTCGGAGGGCTATTGGACTAGCGGGAAATGGTGAGCAGTTCTTC
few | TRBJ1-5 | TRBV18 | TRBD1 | CASSRTGQGGQPQHF | TGTGCCAGCTCACGAACGGGACAGGGCGGTCAGCCCCAGCATTTT
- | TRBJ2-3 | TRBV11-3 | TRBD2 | CASSSPTSGRSTQYF | TGTGCCAGCAGCTCGCCAACTAGCGGGAGGTCTACGCAGTATTTT
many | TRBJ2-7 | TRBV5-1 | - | CASSPIPGTGSSYEQYF | TGCGCCAGCAGCCCCATCCCCGGGACGGGGAGCTCCTACGAGCAGTACTTC
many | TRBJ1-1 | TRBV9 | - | CASRRQETNTEAFF | TGTGCCAGCAGAAGACAGGAGACGAACACTGAAGCTTTCTTT
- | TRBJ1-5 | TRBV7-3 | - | CASSLGEGGNNQPQHF | TGTGCCAGCAGCTTAGGGGAAGGAGGGAACAATCAGCCCCAGCATTTT
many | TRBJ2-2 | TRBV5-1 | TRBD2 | CASSRAGELYTGELFF | TGCGCCAGCAGCCGTGCGGGGGAGTTGTACACCGGGGAGCTGTTTTTT
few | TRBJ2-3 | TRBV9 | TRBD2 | CASSAHMGRETDTQYF | TGTGCCAGCAGCGCCCACATGGGGCGGGAGACAGATACGCAGTATTTT
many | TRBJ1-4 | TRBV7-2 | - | CASSPRGGNEKLFF | TGTGCCAGCAGCCCCCGGGGTGGTAATGAAAAACTGTTTTTT
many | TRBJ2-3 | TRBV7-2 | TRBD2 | CASSLQTSGTDTQYF | TGTGCCAGCAGCTTACAGACTAGCGGCACAGATACGCAGTATTTT
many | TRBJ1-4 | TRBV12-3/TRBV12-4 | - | CASSYSWTNEKLFF | TGTGCCAGCAGTTATTCATGGACTAATGAAAAACTGTTTTTT
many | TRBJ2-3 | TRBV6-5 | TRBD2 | CASSTSGGNTQYF | TGTGCCAGCAGTACTAGCGGGGGAAATACGCAGTATTTT
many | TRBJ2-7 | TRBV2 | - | CASRKGQSYEQYF | TGTGCCAGCAGAAAAGGACAGTCCTACGAGCAGTACTTC
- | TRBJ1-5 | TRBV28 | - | CASSLGTPQHF | TGTGCCAGCAGTTTGGGTACGCCCCAGCATTTT